Below are 6 T cell receptor beta chains sequenced from a single sample in a study of cytomegalovirus exposure and HLA in healthy donors. The primer mix had 60 Vbeta and 13 Jbeta primers. Produced via immunoSEQ multiplex PCR; TCRdb's table is partial and in-frame only. Of 150,000 to 200,000 clones in the sample, 70% to 85% were seen once. Input material: PBMCs. The receptors were gathered from a young man in good health and CMV-seronegative.

The gene calls are TRBV6-1 and TRBJ2-2; the D gene is possibly TRBD2 (5 bases). The germline V gene encodes CDR1 MNHNS and CDR2 SASEGT. This CDR3 has 13 amino acids. V lost 4 bases, J lost 4 bases, and 7 bases lay in between. This chain's CDR3 is CASSVSGTGELFF. In nucleotides, the CDR3 is TGTGCCAGCAGTGTAAGCGGCACCGGGGAGCTGTTTTTT.

This clone was observed a single time. The chain employs TRBV15 and TRBJ1-4; 7 bases map to TRBD1. This CDR3 contains 17 residues. Germline trimming cut 0 bases from V and 5 bases from J; bases unmatched to any gene: 9. Looked up from germline, CDR1 is LNHNV and CDR2 is YYDKDF (reference sequence). CDR3 nucleotide sequence: TGTGCCACCAGCAGAGAAGGGACAGTCTCATCAAATGAAAAACTGTTTTTT. Protein sequence: CATSREGTVSSNEKLFF.

The chain is built from TRBV7-2 and TRBJ2-7; D remains ambiguous. Germline V gene lookup returns CDR1 SGHTA and CDR2 FQGNSA. Trimming shortened V by 2 bases and J by 4 bases, and 9 bases separated the two germline ends. CDR3 length: 13 residues. CDR3: CASSLITVYEQYF. The CDR3 DNA sequence: TGTGCCAGCAGCTTAATTACAGTTTACGAGCAGTACTTC.

This clone was seen just once. This sequence joins TRBV15 and TRBJ2-6, with 8 bases identical to TRBD1. CDR3 length: 17 residues. V was clipped by 4 bases and J by 2 bases; unmatched bases: 7. Germline V lookup: CDR1 LNHNV, CDR2 YYDKDF (reference sequence). CDR3 nucleotides: TGTGCCACCAGCAAGACAGGGGCGCAGACTGGGGCCAACGTCCTGACTTTC. Protein sequence: CATSKTGAQTGANVLTF.

This chain joins TRBV7-2 and TRBJ2-3, with 13 bases identical to TRBD2. The J segment lost 4 bases and the V segment lost 4 bases, leaving 5 bases of the junction unmatched. The CDR3 has 16 amino acids. Germline V CDR1 and CDR2: SGHTA, FQGNSA. DNA of the CDR3: TGTGCCAGCAGCTCGATACTAGCGGGAGGGCCAGATACGCAGTATTTT. Residues: CASSSILAGGPDTQYF.

V and J are TRBV18 and TRBJ1-2; 8 bases match TRBD1. Trimming cost V 2 bases and J 4 bases; bases outside gene matches: 18. Germline CDR1 reads KGHSH; CDR2 reads LQKENI. The CDR3 totals 19 residues. The CDR3 is CASSPRETGASLLLYGYTF. DNA of the CDR3: TGTGCCAGCTCACCAAGGGAGACAGGGGCCTCACTACTGCTCTATGGCTACACCTTC.